The sequence of this T cell receptor beta chain was determined in a study of cytomegalovirus exposure and HLA in healthy donors. General study results and limits: TCR beta V- and J-gene trimming, according to a later analysis, was linked to a missense DCLRE1C variant.

The CDR3 is made up of 15 amino acids. After removal of 2 bases from V and 7 bases from J, the junction contained 8 bases not matched to a gene. CDR1 is MNHEY, CDR2 SVGAGI, per germline. A note on this clone: Its target is not known.

13 Jbeta primers and 60 Vbeta primers were used for the PCR. Produced via immunoSEQ multiplex PCR; TCRdb's table is partial and in-frame only. The repertoire holds roughly 290,000 clones, with about 80% as singletons. This sequence joins TRBV6-5 and TRBJ1-5; 7 bases agree with TRBD1. What was sequenced was PBMCs. The receptor was derived from a girl aged 2-10 years in good health and CMV-seronegative. CDR3 DNA sequence: TGTGCCAGCAGTTACAAGGCAGGGGGACGGCAGCCCCAGCATTTT. It encodes CASSYKAGGRQPQHF.